This record looks at one T cell receptor beta chain sequence and its context. Antigen: not known. The data are from a study of T cell responses to AZD1222 COVID-19 vaccine. Study information: Timing groups of about 4 and about 12 weeks for second doses were pooled. Study results and limitations: Donors were mostly white British, more females; clonal diversity possibly underestimated.

The V gene's germline CDR1 is LGHNA and CDR2 YSLEER. The CDR3 spans 13 residues. V lost 0 bases and J lost 5, with 7 bases in between. Generated by immunoSEQ multiplex PCR, the TCRdb table keeps only in-frame clones and is missing some. The table records under 120,000 clones, about 94% of them present only once. The V call is TRBV4-3, the J call TRBJ1-1; tentatively, D is TRBD1 (6 bases). Sequencing was performed on peripheral blood, taken on day 0 of AZD1222 vaccination. The TCR was taken from an adult in good health. CDR3 loop: CASSQEGGTEAFF. Written as DNA, the CDR3 is TGCGCCAGCAGCCAAGAAGGGGGAACTGAAGCTTTCTTT.